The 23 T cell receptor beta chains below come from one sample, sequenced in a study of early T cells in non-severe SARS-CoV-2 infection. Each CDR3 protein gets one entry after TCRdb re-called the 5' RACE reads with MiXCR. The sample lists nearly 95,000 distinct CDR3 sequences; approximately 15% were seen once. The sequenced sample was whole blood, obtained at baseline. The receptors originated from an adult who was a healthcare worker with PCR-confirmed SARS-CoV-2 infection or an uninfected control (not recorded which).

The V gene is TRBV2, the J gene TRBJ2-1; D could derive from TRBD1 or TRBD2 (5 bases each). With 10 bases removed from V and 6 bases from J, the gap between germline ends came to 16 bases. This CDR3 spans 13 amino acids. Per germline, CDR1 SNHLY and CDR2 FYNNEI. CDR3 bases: TGTGCCACCTTTTTTCGAGGGGCCAATGAGCAGTTCTTC. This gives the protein CATFFRGANEQFF. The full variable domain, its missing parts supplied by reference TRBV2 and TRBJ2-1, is EPEVTQTPSHQVTQMGQEVILRCVPISNHLYFYWYRQILGQKVEFLVSFYNNEISEKSEIFDDQFSVERPDGSNFTLKIRSTKLEDSAMYFCATFFRGANEQFFGPGTRLTVL.

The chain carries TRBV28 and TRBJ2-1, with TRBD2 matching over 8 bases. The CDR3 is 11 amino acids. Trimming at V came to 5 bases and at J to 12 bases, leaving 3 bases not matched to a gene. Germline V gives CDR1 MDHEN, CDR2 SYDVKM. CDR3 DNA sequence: TGTGCCAGCAGTCCCCGGGGGGGGCAGTTCTTC. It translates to CASSPRGGQFF.

The CDR3 is CASSDSGGNSPLHF. The CDR3 bases are TGTGCCAGCAGTGACTCGGGGGGTAATTCACCCCTCCACTTT. The rearrangement uses TRBV6-4 and TRBJ1-6; tentative D call: TRBD1 (5 bases). V was clipped by 0 bases and J by 6 bases, with 6 bases between them. CDR3 length: 14 residues. The germline V gene has CDR1 MRHNA and CDR2 SNTAGT.

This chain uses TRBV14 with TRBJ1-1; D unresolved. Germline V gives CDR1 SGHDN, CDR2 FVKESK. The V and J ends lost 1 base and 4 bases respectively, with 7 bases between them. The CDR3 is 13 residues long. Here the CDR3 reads CASSQGVRTEAFF. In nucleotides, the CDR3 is TGTGCCAGCAGCCAAGGAGTACGCACTGAAGCTTTCTTT.

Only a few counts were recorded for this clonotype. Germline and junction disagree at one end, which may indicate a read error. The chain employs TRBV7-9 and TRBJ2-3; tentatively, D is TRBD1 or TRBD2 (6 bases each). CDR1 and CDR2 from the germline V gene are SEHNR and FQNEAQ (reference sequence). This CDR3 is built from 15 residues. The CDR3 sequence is CASSVTGGAGDTQFF. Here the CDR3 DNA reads TGTGCCAGCAGCGTAACCGGGGGCGCCGGAGATACGCAGTTTTTT.

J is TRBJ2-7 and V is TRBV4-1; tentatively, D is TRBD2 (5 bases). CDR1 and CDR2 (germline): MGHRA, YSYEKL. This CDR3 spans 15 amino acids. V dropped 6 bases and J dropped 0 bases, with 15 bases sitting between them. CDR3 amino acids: CASSSDTGRSYEQYF. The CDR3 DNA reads TGCGCCAGCAGTAGCGATACTGGGCGCTCCTACGAGCAGTACTTC.

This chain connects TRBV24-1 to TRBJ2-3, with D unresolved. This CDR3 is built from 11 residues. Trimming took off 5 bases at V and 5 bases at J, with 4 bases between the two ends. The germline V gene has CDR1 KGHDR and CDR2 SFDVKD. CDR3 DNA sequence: TGTGCCACCAGTGTGGAAGATACGCAGTATTTT. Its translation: CATSVEDTQYF.

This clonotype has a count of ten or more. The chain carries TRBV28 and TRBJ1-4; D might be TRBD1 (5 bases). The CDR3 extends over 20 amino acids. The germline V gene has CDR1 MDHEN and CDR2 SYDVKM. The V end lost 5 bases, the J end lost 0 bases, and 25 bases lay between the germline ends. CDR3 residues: CASSSPRDPGSFATNEKLFF. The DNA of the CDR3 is TGTGCCAGCAGTAGCCCTCGGGACCCAGGGTCATTTGCAACTAATGAAAAACTGTTTTTT. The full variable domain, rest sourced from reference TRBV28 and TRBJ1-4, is DVKVTQSSRYLVKRTGEKVFLECVQDMDHENMFWYRQDPGLGLRLIYFSYDVKMKEKGDIPEGYSVSREKKERFSLILESASTNQTSMYLCASSSPRDPGSFATNEKLFFGSGTQLSVL.

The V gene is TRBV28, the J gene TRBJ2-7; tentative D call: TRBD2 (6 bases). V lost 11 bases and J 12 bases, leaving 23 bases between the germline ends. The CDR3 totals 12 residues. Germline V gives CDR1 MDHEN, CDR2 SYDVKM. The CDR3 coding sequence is TGTGCCGCTGCCGGGAGTTCCTCCGGCGGGTACTTC. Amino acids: CAAAGSSSGGYF.

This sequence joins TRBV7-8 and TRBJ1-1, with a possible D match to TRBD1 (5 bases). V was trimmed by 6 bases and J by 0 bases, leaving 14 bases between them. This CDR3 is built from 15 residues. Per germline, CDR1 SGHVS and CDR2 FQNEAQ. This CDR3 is CASSPRANMNTEAFF. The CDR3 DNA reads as TGTGCCAGCAGTCCCAGGGCCAACATGAACACTGAAGCTTTCTTT.

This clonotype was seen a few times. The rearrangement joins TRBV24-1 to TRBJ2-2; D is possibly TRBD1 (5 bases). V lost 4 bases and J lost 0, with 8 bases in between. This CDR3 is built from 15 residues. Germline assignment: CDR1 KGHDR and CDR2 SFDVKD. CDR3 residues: CATSDRAANTGELFF. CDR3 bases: TGTGCCACCAGTGACAGGGCGGCGAACACCGGGGAGCTGTTTTTT.

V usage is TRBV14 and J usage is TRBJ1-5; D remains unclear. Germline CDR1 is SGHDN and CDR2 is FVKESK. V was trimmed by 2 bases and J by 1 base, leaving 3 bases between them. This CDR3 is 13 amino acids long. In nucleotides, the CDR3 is TGTGCCAGCAGCCAACGAAGCAATCAGCCCCAGCATTTT. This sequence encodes CASSQRSNQPQHF. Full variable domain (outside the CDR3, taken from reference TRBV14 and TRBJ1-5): EAGVTQFPSHSVIEKGQTVTLRCDPISGHDNLYWYRRVMGKEIKFLLHFVKESKQDESGMPNNRFLAERTGGTYSTLKVQPAELEDSGVYFCASSQRSNQPQHFGDGTRLSIL.

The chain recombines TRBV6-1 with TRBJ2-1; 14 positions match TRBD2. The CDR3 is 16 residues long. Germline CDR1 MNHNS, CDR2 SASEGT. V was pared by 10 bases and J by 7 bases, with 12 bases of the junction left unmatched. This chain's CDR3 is CATPPSRLAGGNEQFF. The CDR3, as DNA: TGTGCCACCCCGCCCTCTCGACTAGCGGGGGGGAATGAGCAGTTCTTC.

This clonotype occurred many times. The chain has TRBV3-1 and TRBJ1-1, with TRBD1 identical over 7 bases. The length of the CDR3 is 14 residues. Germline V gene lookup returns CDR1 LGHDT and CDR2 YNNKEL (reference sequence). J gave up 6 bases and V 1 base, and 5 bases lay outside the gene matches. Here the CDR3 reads CASSQGQGAAEAFF. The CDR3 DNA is TGTGCCAGCAGCCAAGGACAGGGTGCCGCTGAAGCTTTCTTT.

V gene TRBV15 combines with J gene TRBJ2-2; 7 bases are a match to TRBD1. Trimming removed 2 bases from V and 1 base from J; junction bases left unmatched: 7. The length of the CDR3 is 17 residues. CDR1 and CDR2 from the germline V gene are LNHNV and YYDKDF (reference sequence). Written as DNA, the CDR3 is TGTGCCACCAGCAGAACCGGACAGGAACTGAACACCGGGGAGCTGTTTTTT. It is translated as CATSRTGQELNTGELFF.

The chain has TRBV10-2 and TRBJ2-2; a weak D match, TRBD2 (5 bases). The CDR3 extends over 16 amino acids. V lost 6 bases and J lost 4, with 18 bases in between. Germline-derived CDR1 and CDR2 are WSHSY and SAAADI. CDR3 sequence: CASRTAGPVSTGELFF. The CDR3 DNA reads TGCGCCAGCAGAACGGCGGGCCCCGTTAGCACCGGGGAGCTGTTTTTT.

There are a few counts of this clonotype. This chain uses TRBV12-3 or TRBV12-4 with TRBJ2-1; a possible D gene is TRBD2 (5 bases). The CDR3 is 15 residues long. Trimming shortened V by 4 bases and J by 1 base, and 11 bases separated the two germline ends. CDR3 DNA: TGTGCCAGCAGTTACGGAGGCGTTTCCTACAATGAGCAGTTCTTC. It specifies CASSYGGVSYNEQFF.

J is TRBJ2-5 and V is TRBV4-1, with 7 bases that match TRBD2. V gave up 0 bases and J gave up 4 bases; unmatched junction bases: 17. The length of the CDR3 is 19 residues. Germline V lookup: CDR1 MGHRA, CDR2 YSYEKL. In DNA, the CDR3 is TGCGCCAGCAGCCAAGAGAGTTCTAGCGGACCTTTTTTGGTAGAGACCCAGTACTTC. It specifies CASSQESSSGPFLVETQYF.

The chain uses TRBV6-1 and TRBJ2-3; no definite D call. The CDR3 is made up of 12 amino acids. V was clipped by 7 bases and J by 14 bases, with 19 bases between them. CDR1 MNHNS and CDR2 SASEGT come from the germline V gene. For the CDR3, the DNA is TGTGCCAGCACCGGCCTTCCCCAAGGGCGGTATTTT. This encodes CASTGLPQGRYF.

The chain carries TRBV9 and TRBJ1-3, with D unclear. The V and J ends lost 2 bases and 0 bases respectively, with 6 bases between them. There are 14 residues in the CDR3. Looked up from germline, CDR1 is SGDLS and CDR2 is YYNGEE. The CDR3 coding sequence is TGTGCCAGCAGCGTTGGGGACTCTGGAAACACCATATATTTT. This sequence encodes CASSVGDSGNTIYF.

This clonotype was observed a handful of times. The CDR3 protein is CASSQVGNLLAEAFF. In DNA form, the CDR3 reads TGCGCCAGCAGCCAAGTTGGGAACTTGTTGGCTGAAGCTTTCTTT. The chain carries TRBV4-1 and TRBJ1-1; D is uncertain. CDR1 is MGHRA and CDR2 is YSYEKL in the germline V gene. V was cut by 1 base and J by 6 bases, with 15 bases left in between. This CDR3 has 15 residues.

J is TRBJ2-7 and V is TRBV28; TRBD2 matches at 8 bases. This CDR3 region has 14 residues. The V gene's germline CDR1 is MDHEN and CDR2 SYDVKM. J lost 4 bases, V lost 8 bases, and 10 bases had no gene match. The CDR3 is CASRLFGGGYEQYF. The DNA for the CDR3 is TGTGCCAGCCGCCTTTTTGGCGGGGGGTACGAGCAGTACTTC. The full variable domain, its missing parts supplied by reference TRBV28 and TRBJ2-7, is DVKVTQSSRYLVKRTGEKVFLECVQDMDHENMFWYRQDPGLGLRLIYFSYDVKMKEKGDIPEGYSVSREKKERFSLILESASTNQTSMYLCASRLFGGGYEQYFGPGTRLTVT.

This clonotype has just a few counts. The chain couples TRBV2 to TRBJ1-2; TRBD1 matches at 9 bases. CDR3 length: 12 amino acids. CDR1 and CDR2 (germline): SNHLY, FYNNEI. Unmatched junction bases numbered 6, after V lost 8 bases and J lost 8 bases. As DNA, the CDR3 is TGTGCCAGCCGCTGGGACAGGGAAGGCTACACCTTC. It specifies CASRWDREGYTF. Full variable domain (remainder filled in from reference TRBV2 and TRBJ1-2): EPEVTQTPSHQVTQMGQEVILRCVPISNHLYFYWYRQILGQKVEFLVSFYNNEISEKSEIFDDQFSVERPDGSNFTLKIRSTKLEDSAMYFCASRWDREGYTFGSGTRLTVV.